The source of this T cell receptor beta chain is a study of cytomegalovirus exposure and HLA in healthy donors. Study at large: An earlier analysis found under 130 million unique TCR beta sequences from about 190 million T cells. Study outcomes and limitations: Further analysis, carried out later, found HLA-associated TCR beta chains more clonally expanded than equally common other chains.

This clone was counted a single time. Its matching antigen is unknown. This CDR3 has 17 residues. Trimming cost V 1 base and J 4 bases; bases outside gene matches: 12. Germline V gene data show CDR1 as MGHRA and CDR2 as YSYEKL. Primers: 60 Vbeta forward and 13 Jbeta reverse. Measured with immunoSEQ multiplex PCR; TCRdb has only the in-frame clones, and not every one. The repertoire has approximately 150,000 clones, 77% of them found once; the top ten carry 1.5% to 2%. This receptor was obtained from a woman aged 25 to 39 in good health and CMV-seronegative. The chain combines TRBV4-1 with TRBJ2-7; 8 bases match TRBD2. The sample taken for sequencing was PBMCs. CDR3 loop: CASSQVNEGLGVYEQYF. CDR3 in DNA: TGCGCCAGCAGCCAAGTTAATGAGGGACTAGGGGTTTACGAGCAGTACTTC.